These 14 T cell receptor beta chains were sequenced from one sample in a study of T cells in Graves' hyperthyroidism and ophthalmopathy. The CDR3 regions of TCR beta were amplified from RNA transcripts. A set of HTBI primers served as the primers for a first-round RT-PCR of the TCR CDR3. MiXCR was run by TCRdb on the multiplex PCR reads, yielding one entry per CDR3 protein. The repertoire holds around 500,000 distinct CDR3 sequences, with roughly an eighth as singletons. The specimen sequenced was blood. The receptor source for this set is a woman aged 18-29 years with Graves' hyperthyroidism.

In its sample, this clonotype was seen many times. The V and J genes are TRBV18 and TRBJ1-2, with D perhaps matching TRBD1 (6 bases). The CDR3 totals 15 residues. CDR1 is KGHSH, CDR2 LQKENI, per germline. V dropped 2 bases and J dropped 3 bases, with 13 bases sitting between them. The CDR3 nucleotides are TGTGCCAGCTCACCATCCGAGGACAGTTACTATGGCTACACCTTC. The encoded protein is CASSPSEDSYYGYTF.

This clonotype was counted many times. CDR3 sequence (DNA): TGTGCCAGCAGCTTAAATCCCCAAGGCGGCTACACCTTC. Its translation: CASSLNPQGGYTF. The V call is TRBV7-3, the J call TRBJ1-2; D is unclear. Trimming removed 1 base at V and 8 bases at J, with 11 bases between. CDR1 SGHTA and CDR2 FQGTGA come from the germline V gene. The CDR3 length is 13 residues.

This clonotype has a count of ten or more. V and J are TRBV5-1 and TRBJ1-4, with no clear D. CDR1 is SGHRS and CDR2 is YFSETQ in the germline V gene. This CDR3 has 16 amino acids. The ends were cut back, 0 bases at V and 5 bases at J, with 14 bases in the middle. DNA for the CDR3: TGCGCCAGCAGCTTGGCTGCAGGACTAATCAATGAAAAACTGTTTTTT. It translates to CASSLAAGLINEKLFF.

This clonotype has ten or more counts. The gene calls are TRBV6-1 and TRBJ1-2; no reliable D call. The ends were cut back, 7 bases at V and 0 bases at J, with 15 bases in the middle. There are 15 residues in the CDR3. Germline V CDR1 and CDR2: MNHNS, SASEGT. CDR3 sequence: CASILGYNSNYGYTF. CDR3 nucleotide sequence: TGTGCCAGCATATTGGGATACAATTCTAACTATGGCTACACCTTC.

This clonotype was seen ten or more times. The chain recombines TRBV20-1 with TRBJ2-7; maybe TRBD2 (6 bases). This CDR3 is 14 amino acids long. Germline V gives CDR1 DFQATT, CDR2 SNEGSKA (reference sequence). V lost 4 bases and J lost 0, with 13 bases in between. CDR3 sequence reads: CSAKERASSYEQYV. As DNA, the CDR3 is TGCAGTGCTAAAGAGCGGGCGAGCTCCTACGAGCAGTACGTC.

This clonotype came up many times. The junction departs from germline at one end; a sequencing error may be responsible. The V call is TRBV7-7, the J call TRBJ1-4; D is ambiguous. The germline V gene encodes CDR1 SSHAT and CDR2 FNYEAQ (reference sequence). CDR3 length: 13 residues. The CDR3 sequence: CASSFGLNEKLFF. CDR3 nucleotide sequence: TGTGCTAGCAGCTTCGGGCTGAATGAAAAACTGTTTTTT.

Many counts were recorded for this clonotype. This chain connects TRBV27 to TRBJ1-2; 8 bases fit TRBD1. The germline CDR1 and CDR2 sequences are MNHEY and SMNVEV (reference sequence). The CDR3 is made up of 15 amino acids. The trim removed 5 bases at V and 7 bases at J, leaving 12 bases unmatched. The DNA of the CDR3 is TGTGCCAGCAGTCGTAGCACCAGGGGGCCTGGTGGCTACACCTTC. Translation: CASSRSTRGPGGYTF.

This rearrangement joins TRBV6-1 to TRBJ2-1; no firm D call. Trimming cost V 8 bases and J 5 bases, with 4 bases left between them. This CDR3 has 10 amino acids. Germline V gene lookup returns CDR1 MNHNS and CDR2 SASEGT. The CDR3 DNA follows: TGTGCCAGCGGAAACAATGAGCAGTTCTTC. It translates to CASGNNEQFF.

The sample holds a few counts of this clonotype. This chain links TRBV4-1 with TRBJ1-4; a weak D match, TRBD1 (6 bases). The V gene's germline CDR1 is MGHRA and CDR2 YSYEKL. V lost 4 bases and J 5 bases, leaving 11 bases between the germline ends. The CDR3 sequence is 14 residues long. As DNA, the CDR3 is TGCGCCAGCAGCCGGGGGGCCTCGAATGAAAAACTGTTTTTT. Translating gives CASSRGASNEKLFF.

In this sample, this clonotype turned up many times. Written as DNA, the CDR3 is TGTGCCTGGGGACCCGCGGAGGGGCCCCAGCATTTT. This codes for CAWGPAEGPQHF. The V call is TRBV30, the J call TRBJ1-5; D gene uncertain. The CDR3 runs 12 residues. V lost 5 bases and J 9 bases, leaving 14 bases between the germline ends. Germline lookup yields CDR1 GTSNPN and CDR2 SVGIG (reference sequence).

This clonotype came up once. The chain employs TRBV7-9 and TRBJ1-2; D ambiguous. The V end lost 5 bases, the J end lost 8 bases, and 15 bases lay between the germline ends. Germline V CDR1 and CDR2: SEHNR, FQNEAQ (reference sequence). This CDR3 spans 13 amino acids. The CDR3 DNA is TGTGCCAGCAGCCAAATGCTTGGAGGCGGCTACACCTTC. Protein sequence: CASSQMLGGGYTF.

The rearrangement uses TRBV20-1 and TRBJ2-1; 10 bases are shared with TRBD2. The CDR3 extends over 15 amino acids. Unmatched junction bases numbered 11, after V lost 4 bases and J lost 8 bases. Germline-derived CDR1 and CDR2 are DFQATT and SNEGSKA (reference sequence). The CDR3 protein is CSAKTLAGEGYEQFF. The CDR3 coding sequence is TGCAGTGCTAAAACGCTAGCGGGAGAGGGGTATGAGCAGTTCTTC.

The rearrangement links TRBV5-4 to TRBJ2-7, with D possibly being TRBD1 (6 bases). Per the germline V gene, CDR1 is SGHNT and CDR2 is YYREEE (reference sequence). The CDR3 is 15 amino acids. V was cut by 2 bases and J by 0 bases, with 12 bases left in between. The CDR3 region is CASSLAGQHSYEQYF. For the CDR3, the DNA is TGTGCCAGCAGCTTAGCAGGACAGCACTCCTACGAGCAGTACTTC. The full variable domain, with the rest looked up from reference TRBV5-4 and TRBJ2-7, is ETGVTQSPTHLIKTRGQQVTLRCSSQSGHNTVSWYQQALGQGPQFIFQYYREEENGRGNFPPRFSGLQFPNYSSELNVNALELDDSALYLCASSLAGQHSYEQYFGPGTRLTVT.

This clonotype was counted at least ten times. The chain couples TRBV6-5 to TRBJ1-6; unclear D gene. Germline lookup yields CDR1 MNHEY and CDR2 SVGAGI. The ends were cut back, 0 bases at V and 7 bases at J, with 4 bases in the middle. CDR3 length: 13 amino acids. The CDR3 here is CASSYSTNSPLHF. The CDR3 region has the DNA TGTGCCAGCAGTTACTCTACGAATTCACCCCTCCACTTT.